What follows are 15 T cell receptor beta chains derived from one specimen sequenced in a study of T cell repertoires in cytomegalovirus infection. TCRdb used MiXCR to reprocess the reads, holding one entry per CDR3 protein. The sample has 500,000 or so distinct CDR3 sequences; about 15% are singletons. The sequencing sample was made of CD8+ T cells from PBMCs. These receptors were obtained from a human donor in good health (CMV status not recorded). Some clones in this sample may be carry-over from other donors' samples.

The gene calls are TRBV4-1 and TRBJ1-3; weak D call: TRBD1 (5 bases). The CDR3 loop spans 19 amino acids. Deletions cut 5 bases from V and 0 bases from J, with 23 bases between. Per the germline V gene, CDR1 is MGHRA and CDR2 is YSYEKL. CDR3 nucleotide sequence: TGCGCCAGCAGCAACGGGCCTCCGGAGGACACTCTCTCTGGAAACACCATATATTTT. Its protein is CASSNGPPEDTLSGNTIYF.

Comment on this clonotype: This CDR3 is missing its conserved last phenylalanine or tryptophan, likely due to a read error. The CDR3, as DNA: TGTGCCAGCAGCCAAGACGTCTATGGTCCTTACGAGCAGTACTTA. This gives the protein CASSQDVYGPYEQYL. The chain links TRBV3-1 to TRBJ2-7; no clear D. The germline V gene has CDR1 LGHDT and CDR2 YNNKEL (reference sequence). V was shortened by 0 bases and J by 4 bases, with 13 bases between the two germline ends. The CDR3 is 15 amino acids.

V gene TRBV7-3 combines with J gene TRBJ2-7, with D possibly TRBD1 on 6 matching bases. Per the germline V gene, CDR1 is SGHTA and CDR2 is FQGTGA. Trimming left V 5 bases short and J 2 bases short, with 16 bases between. The CDR3 has 15 residues. CDR3 DNA sequence: TGTGCCAGCAGCCAGGACAGTTGGCTTCCCTACGAGCAGTACTTC. It encodes CASSQDSWLPYEQYF.

This clonotype was found many times. This sequence joins TRBV5-1 and TRBJ2-1; possibly TRBD1 or TRBD2 for D (5 bases each). With 0 bases removed from V and 1 base from J, the gap between germline ends came to 11 bases. Germline lookup yields CDR1 SGHRS and CDR2 YFSETQ. The CDR3 is 16 residues long. Here the CDR3 DNA reads TGCGCCAGCAGCTTGGCCCCGGGGCTGTCCTACAATGAGCAGTTCTTC. Its protein product is CASSLAPGLSYNEQFF.

The chain joins TRBV12-3 or TRBV12-4 to TRBJ2-2, with D tentatively TRBD1 or TRBD2 (6 bases each). There are 16 residues in the CDR3. The V end was cut by 1 base, the J end by 4 bases, with 13 bases between. The CDR3 nucleotides are TGTGCCAGCAGTTTAGGTACGGGGGCCTCCACCGGGGAGCTGTTTTTT. Encoded protein: CASSLGTGASTGELFF.

This clonotype was detected a few times. V and J are TRBV6-1 and TRBJ2-1; tentative D call: TRBD1 (6 bases). Per germline, CDR1 MNHNS and CDR2 SASEGT. Trimming removed 3 bases at V and 7 bases at J, with 13 bases between. This CDR3 has 14 amino acids. CDR3 sequence (DNA): TGTGCCAGCAGTGACAGGGGATCTAGAAATGAGCAGTTCTTC. Translating gives CASSDRGSRNEQFF.

This clonotype was detected only a few times. This sequence joins TRBV27 and TRBJ2-1, with a tentative D call TRBD1 (6 bases). Trimming cost V 5 bases and J 5 bases, with 16 bases left between them. The CDR3 totals 15 residues. Germline values: CDR1 MNHEY, CDR2 SMNVEV (reference sequence). CDR3 loop: CASSPTGTYDNEQFF. The DNA of the CDR3 is TGTGCCAGCAGTCCAACCGGGACATATGACAATGAGCAGTTCTTC.

This clonotype was counted many times. The chain employs TRBV11-2 and TRBJ2-1; tentative D call: TRBD2 (5 bases). Between the trimmed V and J ends, which lost 5 bases and 5 bases, there was a span of 13 bases. CDR1 and CDR2 (germline): SGHAT, FQNNGV. CDR3 length: 14 amino acids. In nucleotides, the CDR3 is TGTGCCAGCAGCCCCGCGGAGGAAAACAATGAGCAGTTCTTC. Protein: CASSPAEENNEQFF.

The genes are TRBV27 and TRBJ2-7; D gene uncertain. The germline V and J ends were trimmed by 6 bases and 0 bases, with 9 bases remaining between them. The V gene's germline CDR1 is MNHEY and CDR2 SMNVEV (reference sequence). The length of the CDR3 is 13 residues. The CDR3 DNA is TGTGCCAGCAGCGACATGTCCTCCTACGAGCAGTACTTC. Protein product: CASSDMSSYEQYF.

This clonotype showed up many times. The chain combines TRBV11-2 with TRBJ2-7, with 8 nucleotides matching TRBD2. The CDR3 loop spans 16 amino acids. The J segment lost 1 base and the V segment lost 5 bases, leaving 10 bases of the junction unmatched. In germline, CDR1 is SGHAT, CDR2 FQNNGV. The CDR3 bases are TGTGCCAGCAGCCGCAGGTCCAGCGGGAGTTCCTACGAGCAGTACTTC. Its translation: CASSRRSSGSSYEQYF.

This clonotype came up a few times. V and J are TRBV27 and TRBJ2-1; 11 bases align to TRBD1. The CDR3 is made up of 17 amino acids. V dropped 5 bases and J dropped 7; count of bases not matched to a gene: 13. CDR1 is MNHEY, CDR2 SMNVEV, per germline (reference sequence). CDR3 protein: CASSTRAGTGGMNEQFF. The CDR3 DNA follows: TGTGCCAGCAGTACGCGAGCCGGGACAGGGGGTATGAATGAGCAGTTCTTC.

This clonotype occurred a few times. The J gene is TRBJ1-1, the V gene TRBV4-1, with D maybe TRBD1 (5 bases). The germline V gene encodes CDR1 MGHRA and CDR2 YSYEKL. The V end lost 2 bases, the J end lost 4 bases, and 11 bases lay between the germline ends. This CDR3 is built from 14 residues. CDR3 region: CASSQWGGGTEAFF. CDR3 in DNA: TGCGCCAGCAGCCAATGGGGGGGGGGCACTGAAGCTTTCTTT.

This clonotype was seen only a few times. The rearrangement uses TRBV6-4 and TRBJ1-1; D might be TRBD1 (6 bases). The germline V gene encodes CDR1 MRHNA and CDR2 SNTAGT. The CDR3 has 14 amino acids. The ends were cut back, 8 bases at V and 4 bases at J, with 17 bases in the middle. The DNA for the CDR3 is TGTGCCAGCTCACCCAGGGGATCCGCCACTGAAGCTTTCTTT. It is translated as CASSPRGSATEAFF.

The chain joins TRBV6-6 to TRBJ2-7; perhaps TRBD1 as D (6 bases). The CDR3 extends over 14 amino acids. Trimming stripped 2 bases from V and 2 bases from J, with 10 bases between. Looked up from germline, CDR1 is MNHNY and CDR2 is SVGAGI (reference sequence). The DNA of the CDR3 is TGTGCCAGCAGTTACGAGGGACACCCCTACGAGCAGTACTTC. This sequence encodes CASSYEGHPYEQYF.

The chain employs TRBV15 and TRBJ1-5; D is perhaps TRBD1 (5 bases). Trimming shortened V by 5 bases and J by 7 bases, and 18 bases separated the two germline ends. Germline CDR1 reads LNHNV; CDR2 reads YYDKDF (reference sequence). The CDR3 is made up of 15 amino acids. The CDR3, as DNA: TGTGCCACCAGCGGGGCAGAACCGGGAAACCAGCCCCAGCATTTT. It specifies CATSGAEPGNQPQHF. The whole variable domain, filled in from reference TRBV15 and TRBJ1-5, reads DAMVIQNPRYQVTQFGKPVTLSCSQTLNHNVMYWYQQKSSQAPKLLFHYYDKDFNNEADTPDNFQSRRPNTSFCFLDIRSPGLGDTAMYLCATSGAEPGNQPQHFGDGTRLSIL.